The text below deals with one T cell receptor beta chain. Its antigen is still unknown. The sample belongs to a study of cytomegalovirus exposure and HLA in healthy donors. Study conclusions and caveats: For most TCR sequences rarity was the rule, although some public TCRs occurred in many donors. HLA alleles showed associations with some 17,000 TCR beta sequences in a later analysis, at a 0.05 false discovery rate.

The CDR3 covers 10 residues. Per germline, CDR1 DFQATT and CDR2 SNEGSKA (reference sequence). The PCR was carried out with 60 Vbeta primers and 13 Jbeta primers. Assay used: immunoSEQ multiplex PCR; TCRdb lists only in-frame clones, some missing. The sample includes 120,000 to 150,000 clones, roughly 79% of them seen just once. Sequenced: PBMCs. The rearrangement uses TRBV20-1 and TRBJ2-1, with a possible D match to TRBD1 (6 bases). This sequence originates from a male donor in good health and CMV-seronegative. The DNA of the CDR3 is TGCAGCTCCACAGGGAGCGAGCAGTTCTTC. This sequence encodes CSSTGSEQFF.